This T cell receptor beta chain emerged from a study of cytomegalovirus exposure and HLA in healthy donors. The study's findings and limits: Immune exposure data for these donors was limited to CMV serostatus. Clonal expansion was found to be greater in HLA-associated TCR beta chains than in equally common others in a later analysis.

The germline V gene encodes CDR1 GTSNPN and CDR2 SVGIG (reference sequence). Losses at the gene ends were 7 bases for V and 0 bases for J; bases not matched to a gene: 7. CDR3 length equals 14 residues. This clone was counted only a few times. As yet, its antigen is unknown. Primers included in the PCR were 60 Vbeta and 13 Jbeta primers. Generated by immunoSEQ multiplex PCR, the TCRdb table keeps only in-frame clones and is missing some. The data show roughly 100,000 clones, over 60% seen once. Healthy people donating bone marrow made up the donors. The receptor comes from a male donor in good health and CMV-seropositive. V and J are TRBV30 and TRBJ2-3; 7 positions agree with TRBD1. Source material: PBMCs. The CDR3 sequence is CASTRDSSTDTQYF. As DNA, the CDR3 is TGTGCCTCTACCCGGGACAGTAGCACAGATACGCAGTATTTT. Filled out from reference TRBV30 and TRBJ2-3, the complete variable domain reads SQTIHQWPATLVQPVGSPLSLECTVEGTSNPNLYWYRQAAGRGLQLLFYSVGIGQISSEVPQNLSASRPQDRQFILSSKKLLLSDSGFYLCASTRDSSTDTQYFGPGTRLTVL.